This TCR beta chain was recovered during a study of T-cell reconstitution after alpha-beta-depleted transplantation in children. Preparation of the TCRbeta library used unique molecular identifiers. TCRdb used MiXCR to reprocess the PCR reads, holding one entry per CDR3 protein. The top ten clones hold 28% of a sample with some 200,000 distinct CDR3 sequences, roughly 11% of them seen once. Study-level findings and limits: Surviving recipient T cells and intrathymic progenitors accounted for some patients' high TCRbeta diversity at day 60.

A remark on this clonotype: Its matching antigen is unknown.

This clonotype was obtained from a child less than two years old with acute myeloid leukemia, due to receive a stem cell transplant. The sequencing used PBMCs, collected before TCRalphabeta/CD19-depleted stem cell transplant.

The CDR3 loop is CASTRSRGLGTEAFF. DNA of the CDR3: TGTGCCAGCACCCGATCCAGGGGACTGGGCACTGAAGCTTTCTTT. The rearrangement joins TRBV6-2 or TRBV6-3 to TRBJ1-1; maybe TRBD1 (6 bases). V was pared by 7 bases and J by 4 bases, with 19 bases between. The CDR3 extends over 15 amino acids. Per germline, CDR1 MNHEY and CDR2 SVGEGT.